These 29 T cell receptor beta chains share one sample of origin, sequenced in a study of cytomegalovirus exposure and HLA in healthy donors (dated by TCRdb to the late 2010s). The library was produced with the immunoSEQ multiplex PCR assay. For the multiplex PCR, a mixture combining 60 forward primers for TCR Vbeta segments and 13 reverse primers for TCR Jbeta segments was used. The immuneACCESS repertoire file appears here via TCRdb, limited to in-frame rearrangements. These files lack a portion of the clones; in checked studies, under half of the deficit traces to unresolved V genes, and the cause of the others is not known. The sample has approximately 150,000 clones on record, almost 85% of them singletons. Roughly 1% of the sample is taken by the ten largest. The sample taken for sequencing was PBMCs. These receptors originate from a man between 25 and 39 years old in good health and CMV-seronegative.

The V call is TRBV6-1, the J call TRBJ2-1, with TRBD2 matching 10 bases. V gave up 4 bases and J gave up 6 bases; unmatched junction bases: 6. Germline CDR1 and CDR2: MNHNS and SASEGT. The CDR3 consists of 15 residues. The CDR3: CASSARSSGSNEQFF. CDR3 nucleotides: TGTGCCAGCAGTGCGAGGTCTAGCGGGAGCAATGAGCAGTTCTTC.

J is TRBJ2-1 and V is TRBV6-5; a possible D gene is TRBD2 (6 bases). V gave up 2 bases and J gave up 2 bases, with 10 bases separating them. CDR1 MNHEY and CDR2 SVGAGI come from the germline V gene. This CDR3 has 15 amino acids. For the CDR3, the DNA is TGTGCCAGCAGTTACGGGGGGTATACCTACAATGAGCAGTTCTTC. It encodes CASSYGGYTYNEQFF.

This CDR3 is CASKGQGVSYEQYF. CDR3 in DNA: TGTGCCAGCAAAGGACAGGGAGTCTCCTACGAGCAGTACTTC. The chain combines TRBV6-5 with TRBJ2-7, with 8 positions matching TRBD1. CDR3 length: 14 residues. Germline lookup yields CDR1 MNHEY and CDR2 SVGAGI. The trim removed 7 bases at V and 0 bases at J, leaving 5 bases unmatched.

The chain combines TRBV6-1 with TRBJ2-7; 15 nucleotides agree with TRBD2. The CDR3 spans 16 residues. CDR1 and CDR2 from the germline V gene are MNHNS and SASEGT. V dropped 4 bases and J dropped 4; count of bases not matched to a gene: 5. The CDR3 region has the DNA TGTGCCAGCAGTGCCCGGACTAGCGGGGGGGCATACGAGCAGTACTTC. It encodes CASSARTSGGAYEQYF.

CDR3: CAWSETGIEQFF. CDR3 in DNA: TGTGCCTGGAGTGAGACAGGGATTGAGCAGTTCTTC. The chain recombines TRBV30 with TRBJ2-1; 7 nucleotides agree with TRBD1. Germline V gene data show CDR1 as GTSNPN and CDR2 as SVGIG (reference sequence). J gave up 9 bases and V 1 base, and 3 bases lay outside the gene matches. The CDR3 consists of 12 residues.

This clone was picked up one time. The genes are TRBV5-4 and TRBJ2-3; a possible D gene is TRBD1 (6 bases). Germline V gene data show CDR1 as SGHNT and CDR2 as YYREEE (reference sequence). The V end was cut by 0 bases, the J end by 5 bases, with 10 bases between. The CDR3 is made up of 14 amino acids. The CDR3 is CASSLVGARDTQYF. The CDR3, as DNA: TGTGCCAGCAGCTTGGTGGGGGCAAGAGATACGCAGTATTTT.

The chain is built from TRBV7-9 and TRBJ2-7; 10 bases fit TRBD1. J was trimmed by 7 bases and V by 3 bases; bases with no gene match: 6. Germline CDR1 is SEHNR and CDR2 is FQNEAQ (reference sequence). The CDR3 has 14 residues. Here the CDR3 reads CASSLTGGISEQYF. DNA for the CDR3: TGTGCCAGCAGCTTGACAGGGGGCATTTCGGAGCAGTACTTC.

J is TRBJ2-5 and V is TRBV19; 9 nucleotides agree with TRBD1. The J call may be incorrect, as the DNA end agrees better with TRBJ2-7. Germline V gene sequence: CDR1 LNHDA, CDR2 SQIVND (reference sequence). The length of the CDR3 is 14 residues. In DNA form, the CDR3 reads TGTGCCAGTAGTGCCGGGACAGGGCCCTACGAGCAGTACTTC. It codes for CASSAGTGPYEQYF.

The CDR3 coding sequence is TGTGCCAGCAGCCCACCAGGAAAACAGGGACATGGGGAGCTGTTTTTT. Translating gives CASSPPGKQGHGELFF. The chain recombines TRBV5-4 with TRBJ2-2, with D possibly TRBD1 on 6 matching bases. With 4 bases removed from V and 8 bases from J, the gap between germline ends came to 21 bases. The CDR3 sequence is 16 residues long. Germline loops: CDR1 SGHNT, CDR2 YYREEE (reference sequence).

The chain joins TRBV5-1 to TRBJ1-2; perhaps TRBD1 as D (6 bases). CDR1 is SGHRS, CDR2 YFSETQ, per germline. Trimming shortened V by 4 bases and J by 2 bases, and 15 bases separated the two germline ends. This CDR3 is built from 15 residues. CDR3 residues: CASSAPGQANYGYTF. The CDR3 DNA reads as TGCGCCAGCAGCGCACCGGGACAAGCCAACTATGGCTACACCTTC. Full variable domain (rest looked up from reference TRBV5-1 and TRBJ1-2): KAGVTQTPRYLIKTRGQQVTLSCSPISGHRSVSWYQQTPGQGLQFLFEYFSETQRNKGNFPGRFSGRQFSNSRSEMNVSTLELGDSALYLCASSAPGQANYGYTFGSGTRLTVV.

V is TRBV5-1 and J is TRBJ1-1; 7 bases fit TRBD1. Trimming cost V 4 bases and J 1 base; bases outside gene matches: 7. The CDR3 extends over 15 amino acids. Germline V gives CDR1 SGHRS, CDR2 YFSETQ. The CDR3 loop reads CASSLGTDPNTEAFF. CDR3 nucleotides: TGCGCCAGCAGCCTAGGGACAGACCCGAACACTGAAGCTTTCTTT.

The chain combines TRBV19 with TRBJ2-5; a possible D gene is TRBD2 (5 bases). V gave up 1 base and J gave up 7 bases, with 13 bases separating them. This CDR3 spans 14 amino acids. Germline V gene lookup returns CDR1 LNHDA and CDR2 SQIVND (reference sequence). This chain's CDR3 is CASSIGRNGVTQYF. In nucleotides, the CDR3 is TGTGCCAGTAGTATAGGGAGGAACGGGGTGACCCAGTACTTC.

Here the CDR3 DNA reads TGTGCCAGCAGTCCTCAGGGGTATAGCACAGATACGCAGTATTTT. It translates to CASSPQGYSTDTQYF. This sequence joins TRBV2 and TRBJ2-3; the D gene is possibly TRBD1 (6 bases). The germline V gene has CDR1 SNHLY and CDR2 FYNNEI. CDR3 length equals 15 residues. The V end was cut by 5 bases, the J end by 0 bases, with 12 bases between.

The J gene is TRBJ1-3, the V gene TRBV23-1; weak D call: TRBD1 (6 bases). TRBV23-1 has ORF status, its function being uncertain. Trimming left V 2 bases short and J 4 bases short, with 15 bases between. The CDR3 has 16 residues. The CDR3 is CASSQRGQPRGNTIYF. The CDR3, as DNA: TGCGCCAGCAGTCAACGTGGACAGCCGAGAGGAAACACCATATATTTT.

V gene TRBV19 combines with J gene TRBJ1-2; D perhaps matches TRBD1 (6 bases). V gave up 3 bases and J gave up 4 bases, with 15 bases separating them. This CDR3 is built from 15 residues. Germline loops: CDR1 LNHDA, CDR2 SQIVND (reference sequence). The CDR3 DNA reads TGTGCCAGTAGTATGGCCTTCGGACAGCCCTATGGCTACACCTTC. Translating it yields CASSMAFGQPYGYTF.

This chain's CDR3 is CASSFEGDKNTEAFF. In DNA, the CDR3 is TGTGCCAGCAGCTTCGAGGGGGATAAAAACACTGAAGCTTTCTTT. The V call is TRBV6-1, the J call TRBJ1-1; weak D call: TRBD1 (6 bases). CDR1 is MNHNS, CDR2 SASEGT, per germline. There are 15 residues in the CDR3. Trimming left V 6 bases short and J 2 bases short, with 16 bases between.

Of note for this clone: The same CDR3 arises from other DNA sequences in this sample as well. This chain uses TRBV23-1 with TRBJ2-7, with 9 bases that match TRBD1. TRBV23-1 is an ORF, with its function uncertain. The V and J ends lost 6 bases and 3 bases, in that order; junction bases with no gene match: 9. This CDR3 comprises 15 residues. The CDR3 loop is CASRPFPGQGYEQYF. The CDR3, as DNA: TGCGCCAGCAGGCCTTTCCCGGGACAGGGCTACGAGCAGTACTTC.

The chain couples TRBV30 to TRBJ2-5; the D is unclear. CDR3 size: 10 residues. The germline V and J ends were trimmed by 6 bases and 2 bases, with 4 bases remaining between them. Looked up from germline, CDR1 is GTSNPN and CDR2 is SVGIG (reference sequence). The CDR3 nucleotides are TGTGCCTGCCGTCAAGAGACCCAGTACTTC. This gives the protein CACRQETQYF.

The CDR3 nucleotides read TGTGCCAGCAGCCCGGACAGGATGAACTATGGCTACACCTTC. It yields the protein CASSPDRMNYGYTF. The chain joins TRBV7-2 to TRBJ1-2; 7 bases line up with TRBD1. This CDR3 contains 14 residues. CDR1 and CDR2 from the germline V gene are SGHTA and FQGNSA. The J segment lost 2 bases and the V segment lost 5 bases, leaving 5 bases of the junction unmatched.

CDR3 protein: CAWSGANEKLFF. CDR3 nucleotides: TGTGCCTGGAGCGGGGCTAATGAAAAACTGTTTTTT. V and J are TRBV30 and TRBJ1-4; D gene uncertain. V lost 3 bases, J lost 3 bases, and 5 bases lay in between. The CDR3 runs to 12 residues. CDR1 and CDR2 from the germline V gene are GTSNPN and SVGIG (reference sequence). The entire variable domain, with the rest obtained from reference TRBV30 and TRBJ1-4, is as follows: SQTIHQWPATLVQPVGSPLSLECTVEGTSNPNLYWYRQAAGRGLQLLFYSVGIGQISSEVPQNLSASRPQDRQFILSSKKLLLSDSGFYLCAWSGANEKLFFGSGTQLSVL.

The count of this clone is one. The V and J genes are TRBV7-8 and TRBJ2-2, with TRBD2 matching 13 bases. Germline V CDR1 and CDR2: SGHVS, FQNEAQ. Germline trimming cut 4 bases from V and 5 bases from J; bases unmatched to any gene: 4. The CDR3 contains 16 residues. The chain's CDR3 is CASSSLAGGGTGELFF. Here the CDR3 DNA reads TGTGCCAGCAGCTCACTAGCGGGAGGGGGAACCGGGGAGCTGTTTTTT. The full variable domain, with the rest looked up from reference TRBV7-8 and TRBJ2-2, is GAGVSQSPRYKVAKRGQDVALRCDPISGHVSLFWYQQALGQGPEFLTYFQNEAQLDKSGLPSDRFFAERPEGSVSTLKIQRTQQEDSAVYLCASSSLAGGGTGELFFGEGSRLTVL.

V and J are TRBV2 and TRBJ1-1, with D uncertain. The CDR3 has 12 residues. V lost 1 base to trimming and J lost 11 bases, with 11 bases between them. Germline loops: CDR1 SNHLY, CDR2 FYNNEI. The CDR3 sequence: CASSEGEVGAFF. The CDR3 DNA reads TGTGCCAGCAGTGAAGGAGAGGTCGGGGCTTTCTTT.

This clone showed up just a few times. The chain is built from TRBV5-6 and TRBJ2-2; TRBD1 aligns across 10 bases. The V and J ends lost 4 bases and 10 bases, in that order; junction bases with no gene match: 10. CDR1 and CDR2 (germline): SGHDT, YYEEEE. The CDR3 runs to 15 residues. CDR3 residues: CASSGPGTGVVELFF. CDR3 nucleotides: TGTGCCAGCAGCGGACCCGGGACAGGGGTAGTGGAGCTGTTTTTT.

The chain links TRBV4-1 to TRBJ2-7; TRBD1 matches at 8 bases. The length of the CDR3 is 15 residues. J gave up 2 bases and V 6 bases, and 9 bases lay outside the gene matches. Per the germline V gene, CDR1 is MGHRA and CDR2 is YSYEKL. CDR3 DNA: TGCGCCAGCAGTCCTACAGACAGGGGACCCTACGAGCAGTACTTC. It is translated as CASSPTDRGPYEQYF.

Only one count was recorded for this clone. The chain links TRBV5-4 to TRBJ1-4; D may be TRBD1 (5 bases). The V gene's germline CDR1 is SGHNT and CDR2 YYREEE (reference sequence). Trimming pared 0 bases from V and 2 bases from J, leaving 8 bases between. The CDR3 contains 15 residues. CDR3 sequence reads: CASSLGGTTNEKLFF. DNA of the CDR3: TGTGCCAGCAGCTTGGGTGGGACTACTAATGAAAAACTGTTTTTT.

The genes are TRBV5-4 and TRBJ1-5; D ambiguous. Germline assignment: CDR1 SGHNT and CDR2 YYREEE (reference sequence). The CDR3 is made up of 13 amino acids. Trimming stripped 8 bases from V and 1 base from J, with 10 bases between. The CDR3 region is CARHHVSNQPQHF. DNA for the CDR3: TGTGCCAGACACCATGTGAGCAATCAGCCCCAGCATTTT.

This chain uses TRBV5-1 with TRBJ2-7; 10 bases match TRBD2. J gave up 5 bases and V 0 bases, and 5 bases lay outside the gene matches. CDR3 length: 15 residues. Germline V lookup: CDR1 SGHRS, CDR2 YFSETQ. DNA for the CDR3: TGCGCCAGCAGCTTGGATCTAGCGGGAGTGAACGAGCAGTACTTC. Translating it yields CASSLDLAGVNEQYF.

The chain has TRBV27 and TRBJ2-5, with 12 nucleotides matching TRBD2. Matching the DNA end better, TRBJ2-7 makes the J call doubtful. This CDR3 is built from 17 residues. Per the germline V gene, CDR1 is MNHEY and CDR2 is SMNVEV (reference sequence). The CDR3 DNA sequence: TGTGCCAGCAGTTTAAGGCTAGCGGGAGGGTATACCTACGAGCAGTACTTC. It yields the protein CASSLRLAGGYTYEQYF.

The chain joins TRBV27 to TRBJ2-5, with TRBD1 as a possible D gene (7 bases). The CDR3 is 13 residues long. Germline V gene data show CDR1 as MNHEY and CDR2 as SMNVEV (reference sequence). Trimming left V 7 bases short and J 6 bases short, with 15 bases between. The CDR3 is CASTRTGLKTQYF. The CDR3, as DNA: TGTGCCAGCACCAGGACAGGACTAAAGACCCAGTACTTC.